The 6 T cell receptor beta chains below come from one sample, sequenced in a study of blood T cell repertoires in COVID-19 (dated by TCRdb to 2020 to 2022). Libraries were prepared through the immunoSEQ multiplex PCR assay. The immuneACCESS repertoire file appears here via TCRdb, limited to in-frame rearrangements. These files lack a portion of the clones; in checked studies, under half of the deficit traces to unresolved V genes, and the cause of the others is not known. A total of tens of thousands of clones appear in this sample, roughly 90% of them only once. Under 1.5% of the sample is taken by the ten largest. Sequencing was done on a sample of peripheral blood. The receptors here all came from a man aged 45-65 years with acute or convalescent COVID-19.

The chain couples TRBV25-1 to TRBJ1-5; a possible D gene is TRBD1 (5 bases). The CDR3 loop spans 14 amino acids. Trimming pared 4 bases from V and 6 bases from J, leaving 13 bases between. Germline loops: CDR1 MGHDK, CDR2 SYGVNS. CDR3 bases: TGTGCCAGCAGTGGGCAGGGCCCGGGTCAGCCCCAGCATTTT. Its translation is CASSGQGPGQPQHF.

J is TRBJ1-4 and V is TRBV30, with TRBD1 as a possible D gene (6 bases). The V and J ends lost 5 bases and 2 bases respectively, with 9 bases between them. The CDR3 has 13 residues. Germline lookup yields CDR1 GTSNPN and CDR2 SVGIG (reference sequence). The CDR3 loop reads CAWGQGTNEKLFF. The CDR3 DNA follows: TGTGCCTGGGGGCAGGGGACTAATGAAAAACTGTTTTTT.

The V gene is TRBV7-9, the J gene TRBJ2-7; TRBD2 is a possible D gene (5 bases). The ends were cut back, 5 bases at V and 3 bases at J, with 14 bases in the middle. The length of the CDR3 is 14 residues. Germline CDR1 and CDR2: SEHNR and FQNEAQ (reference sequence). The CDR3 sequence is CASSPSLKYYEQYF. The CDR3 DNA reads TGTGCCAGCAGCCCTAGCTTAAAGTACTACGAGCAGTACTTC.

Remarks on this clone: Being one base from a much bigger clone, this may be a read error. The gene calls are TRBV2 and TRBJ1-6; weak D call: TRBD1 (5 bases). Looked up from germline, CDR1 is SNHLY and CDR2 is FYNNEI. Between the trimmed V and J ends, which lost 6 bases and 7 bases, there was a span of 7 bases. The length of the CDR3 is 12 residues. CDR3 region: CASRGGNSPLHF. CDR3 nucleotide sequence: TGTGCCAGCAGGGGGGGAAATTCACCCCTCCACTTT.

V and J are TRBV29-1 and TRBJ1-1, with D unresolved. The CDR3 runs to 11 residues. Germline-derived CDR1 and CDR2 are SQVTM and ANQGSEA. Between the trimmed V and J ends, which lost 2 bases and 5 bases, there was a span of 6 bases. The CDR3 sequence is CSVEQRTEAFF. CDR3 DNA sequence: TGCAGCGTTGAACAGAGGACTGAAGCTTTCTTT.

The chain links TRBV28 to TRBJ2-5; tentatively, D is TRBD2 (5 bases). Trimming took 3 bases from V and 5 from J, leaving 13 bases between them. The CDR3 contains 14 residues. Germline V gene data show CDR1 as MDHEN and CDR2 as SYDVKM. The CDR3 sequence: CASSLRVAFETQYF. In DNA form, the CDR3 reads TGTGCCAGCAGTTTGAGGGTCGCGTTTGAGACCCAGTACTTC.